This is a list of T cell receptor beta chains from one sample in a study of shared clonotypes between healthy human individuals. TCRdb keeps only in-frame clones here, not all; method: immunoSEQ multiplex PCR. In the table there are roughly 2,300,000 clones, 85% to 95% of which are singletons. What was sequenced was naive CD4+ T cells from PBMCs. The source is a young man in good health. Some clones in this sample may be carry-over from other donors' samples. Both conserved end residues are part of each CDR3. The order of the fields is J gene, D gene, V gene, clone size, CDR3 protein, CDR3 DNA. The D gene is left open where the match is weak. Clone size is not always given. Where it is, it says once, few, many or a class for expanded clones.

J gene: TRBJ1-5
D gene: NA
V gene: TRBV5-1
clone size: NA
CDR3 protein: CASSPGGDQPQHF
CDR3 DNA: TGCGCCAGCAGCCCTGGAGGGGATCAGCCCCAGCATTTT

J gene: TRBJ2-7
D gene: TRBD2
V gene: TRBV7-2
clone size: NA
CDR3 protein: CASSSPLAGLTYEQYF
CDR3 DNA: TGTGCCAGCAGCTCCCCCCTAGCGGGCCTAACCTACGAGCAGTACTTC

J gene: TRBJ2-7
D gene: TRBD1
V gene: TRBV6-1
clone size: NA
CDR3 protein: CASSEKGALSYEQYF
CDR3 DNA: TGTGCCAGCAGTGAAAAGGGGGCCCTTTCCTACGAGCAGTACTTC

J gene: TRBJ1-4
D gene: TRBD1
V gene: TRBV6-5
clone size: NA
CDR3 protein: CASSYSGTGGDEKLFF
CDR3 DNA: TGTGCCAGCAGTTACTCCGGGACAGGGGGAGATGAAAAACTGTTTTTT

J gene: TRBJ2-1
D gene: TRBD2
V gene: TRBV9
clone size: NA
CDR3 protein: CASSPGLAGGGYNEQFF
CDR3 DNA: TGTGCCAGCAGCCCGGGACTAGCGGGAGGAGGCTACAATGAGCAGTTCTTC

J gene: TRBJ1-2
D gene: NA
V gene: TRBV2
clone size: NA
CDR3 protein: CASTPESGGGGGYTF
CDR3 DNA: TGTGCCAGCACCCCGGAATCCGGGGGAGGCGGTGGCTACACCTTC

J gene: TRBJ1-5
D gene: NA
V gene: TRBV6-1
clone size: NA
CDR3 protein: CASIQGPGGNQPQHF
CDR3 DNA: TGTGCCAGCATCCAAGGCCCGGGGGGCAATCAGCCCCAGCATTTT

J gene: TRBJ2-2
D gene: NA
V gene: TRBV7-7
clone size: once
CDR3 protein: CASSLLNPRTGELFF
CDR3 DNA: TGTGCCAGCAGCTTACTAAACCCACGAACCGGGGAGCTGTTTTTT

J gene: TRBJ1-4
D gene: NA
V gene: TRBV6-1
clone size: NA
CDR3 protein: CAGEGGRTNEKLFF
CDR3 DNA: TGTGCCGGGGAGGGGGGGCGAACTAATGAAAAACTGTTTTTT

J gene: TRBJ1-2
D gene: TRBD1
V gene: TRBV15
clone size: NA
CDR3 protein: CATSRGSQGAYYGYTF
CDR3 DNA: TGTGCCACCAGCAGGGGATCACAGGGGGCCTACTATGGCTACACCTTC

J gene: TRBJ2-5
D gene: NA
V gene: TRBV5-1
clone size: once
CDR3 protein: CASSPGPKETQYF
CDR3 DNA: TGCGCCAGCAGCCCAGGCCCTAAAGAGACCCAGTACTTC

J gene: TRBJ1-3
D gene: NA
V gene: TRBV5-1
clone size: NA
CDR3 protein: CASSSDVVGNTIYF
CDR3 DNA: TGCGCCAGCAGCTCAGATGTAGTTGGAAACACCATATATTTT

J gene: TRBJ1-1
D gene: TRBD1
V gene: TRBV28
clone size: NA
CDR3 protein: CASRKQGNINTEAFF
CDR3 DNA: TGTGCCAGCAGGAAACAGGGGAATATAAACACTGAAGCTTTCTTT

J gene: TRBJ2-7
D gene: NA
V gene: TRBV6-5
clone size: once
CDR3 protein: CASSYTGISYEQYF
CDR3 DNA: TGTGCCAGCAGTTATACAGGCATATCCTACGAGCAGTACTTC

J gene: TRBJ2-2
D gene: TRBD1
V gene: TRBV9
clone size: NA
CDR3 protein: CASSVGQGTGELFF
CDR3 DNA: TGTGCCAGCAGCGTAGGACAGGGGACCGGGGAGCTGTTTTTT

J gene: TRBJ2-3
D gene: TRBD1
V gene: TRBV28
clone size: NA
CDR3 protein: CASSSPGQGDRDTQYF
CDR3 DNA: TGTGCCAGCAGTAGCCCGGGACAGGGGGACAGGGATACGCAGTATTTT

J gene: TRBJ2-7
D gene: TRBD2
V gene: TRBV7-8
clone size: NA
CDR3 protein: CASSLGLAYYEQYF
CDR3 DNA: TGTGCCAGCAGCTTAGGACTAGCGTACTACGAGCAGTACTTC

J gene: TRBJ2-1
D gene: TRBD2
V gene: TRBV25-1
clone size: NA
CDR3 protein: CASSDGSGRYNEQFF
CDR3 DNA: TGTGCCAGCAGTGACGGTAGCGGGCGGTACAATGAGCAGTTCTTC

J gene: TRBJ2-2
D gene: TRBD2
V gene: TRBV11-2
clone size: NA
CDR3 protein: CASSSGLPNTGELFF
CDR3 DNA: TGTGCCAGCAGCTCGGGACTACCAAACACCGGGGAGCTGTTTTTT

J gene: TRBJ2-3
D gene: NA
V gene: TRBV28
clone size: NA
CDR3 protein: CAPHTSGSTDTQYF
CDR3 DNA: TGTGCCCCCCATACCAGCGGGAGCACAGATACGCAGTATTTT

J gene: TRBJ2-7
D gene: NA
V gene: TRBV7-3
clone size: NA
CDR3 protein: CASSLGPDREQYF
CDR3 DNA: TGTGCCAGCAGCTTGGGACCCGATCGGGAGCAGTACTTC

J gene: TRBJ2-1
D gene: TRBD2
V gene: TRBV5-1
clone size: NA
CDR3 protein: CASSSGTSGRGNEQFF
CDR3 DNA: TGCGCCAGCAGCTCCGGGACTAGCGGGAGAGGTAATGAGCAGTTCTTC

J gene: TRBJ1-5
D gene: NA
V gene: TRBV1
clone size: NA
CDR3 protein: CTSSQESKMEEGAGQECNQPQHF
CDR3 DNA: TGCACCAGCAGCCAAGAGAGTAAGATGGAGGAGGGGGCAGGACAGGAGTGCAATCAGCCCCAGCATTTT

J gene: TRBJ1-1
D gene: NA
V gene: TRBV7-3
clone size: NA
CDR3 protein: CASSVRHGGEAFF
CDR3 DNA: TGTGCCAGCAGCGTGCGGCACGGGGGCGAAGCTTTCTTT

J gene: TRBJ2-2
D gene: NA
V gene: TRBV11-3
clone size: NA
CDR3 protein: CASSLQGLGTGELFF
CDR3 DNA: TGTGCCAGCAGCTTACAGGGATTGGGCACCGGGGAGCTGTTTTTT

J gene: TRBJ2-3
D gene: NA
V gene: TRBV5-1
clone size: NA
CDR3 protein: CASSFPTGGRLAGATDTQYF
CDR3 DNA: TGCGCCAGCAGCTTCCCGACAGGGGGTAGGCTAGCGGGGGCCACAGATACGCAGTATTTT

J gene: TRBJ2-2
D gene: NA
V gene: TRBV29-1
clone size: NA
CDR3 protein: CSAKGGHTGELFF
CDR3 DNA: TGCAGCGCCAAGGGTGGCCATACCGGGGAGCTGTTTTTT

J gene: TRBJ2-3
D gene: NA
V gene: TRBV7-2
clone size: NA
CDR3 protein: CASSLLSFDTQYF
CDR3 DNA: TGTGCCAGCAGCTTACTTTCATTCGATACGCAGTATTTT

J gene: TRBJ2-5
D gene: NA
V gene: TRBV30
clone size: NA
CDR3 protein: CAWSVDLRETQYF
CDR3 DNA: TGTGCCTGGAGTGTAGACCTGCGAGAGACCCAGTACTTC

J gene: TRBJ1-5
D gene: NA
V gene: TRBV7-3
clone size: NA
CDR3 protein: CASSLALGSKNQPQHF
CDR3 DNA: TGTGCCAGCAGCTTAGCTTTGGGCAGTAAGAATCAGCCCCAGCATTTT

J gene: TRBJ2-6
D gene: NA
V gene: TRBV18
clone size: NA
CDR3 protein: CASSPEAAGANVLTF
CDR3 DNA: TGTGCCAGCTCACCAGAGGCGGCTGGGGCCAACGTCCTGACTTTC

J gene: TRBJ1-3
D gene: NA
V gene: TRBV7-3
clone size: NA
CDR3 protein: CASSFDSLSGNTIYF
CDR3 DNA: TGTGCCAGCAGCTTTGACTCTTTATCTGGAAACACCATATATTTT